This entry concerns a single TCR beta chain. These data belong to a study of blood T cell repertoires in COVID-19. As for the study in general: COVID-19 samples from acute and convalescent phases originated in the United States, Italy and Spain. The analysed material was cDNA or gDNA that came from T cells, B-cell-depleted T cells, or PBMCs.

V was clipped by 10 bases and J by 10 bases, with 20 bases between them. The CDR3 contains 14 residues. The germline V gene encodes CDR1 WSHSY and CDR2 SAAADI. Authors' analysis steps: Amplified reference gene primers provided the basis for estimating nucleated cell counts. Some clones are missing from TCRdb's copy, which holds only in-frame ones; the method was immunoSEQ multiplex PCR. V, J and clone size were drawn from that table, and D and trimming were deduced from the DNA. This table has tens of thousands of clones, 90% to 95% appearing once. The origin of this receptor is a woman aged 45-65 years in a cohort sampled during active COVID-19. The sequencing input was peripheral blood. V usage is TRBV10-2 and J usage is TRBJ1-6; TRBD1 might be the D (6 bases). The CDR3 region is CATLRGAGDSPLHF. In DNA form, the CDR3 reads TGCGCCACCCTCCGGGGGGCGGGTGACTCACCCCTCCACTTT.